This T cell receptor beta chain was documented in a study of blood T cells in healthy people across ages (dated by TCRdb to about 2015). Regarding the complete study: Template switching captured roughly one uniquely barcoded TCR beta cDNA molecule per two T cells in model experiments. Four age groups were formed from the donors: young (average approximately 16 years), middle-aged (around 40), aged (about 62) and long-lived (about 75). The study measured age-related changes in TCR beta repertoire diversity using deep sequencing normalized with unique cDNA molecular identifiers. For two donors (one aged 18 to 30 and one aged 80 or older), the study analyzed two additional independent replicas of 1 million unique cDNA reads from the same blood draw. To avoid experimental bias, donors of different ages were distributed randomly across sequencing lanes. Overall study outcomes, separate from this receptor: The CMV infection status of donors was not known, potentially confounding age-related changes in expanded clonotypes. Estimates of total diversity based on one million sequenced T cells were regarded as lower bounds and as underestimates. Observed TCR beta diversity per million T cells fell roughly linearly with age, and a significant reduction was already apparent by age about 38. A strong correlation was found between observed TCR beta diversity and the percentage of naive T cells measured by flow cytometry. Conclusive comparison of naive and antigen-experienced compartments was prevented by the profiling of bulk unsorted PBMCs. The long-lived group showed more naive CD4+ T cells, fewer expanded clones and increased TCR diversity than the aged group, suggesting age selection.

Library preparation employed 5' RACE. TCRdb names Illumina HiSeq 2500 as the instrument used. The second PCR ran for about 6 to 11 cycles and used a J-beta primer mix along with a sample-barcoded 5' primer. A unique molecular identifier was introduced onto each TCR beta cDNA molecule by a template-switch 5' adaptor carrying 12 random nucleotides. Each sample yielded at least 2.5 million CDR3-containing paired-end reads. First-strand cDNA synthesis was performed from all RNA using the Mint cDNA synthesis kit, with priming by a TRBC-specific oligonucleotide. Following uracil-DNA glycosylase treatment, a first 18-cycle PCR with universal primers M1SS and BC2_uni_R was performed on all cDNA. The original pipeline was this. For normalization, 1 million high-quality reads, each with a distinct molecular identifier, were randomly selected from each sample. Instead of being binned into consensus sequences, reads that shared molecular identifiers were thrown out. CDR3 identification, clonotype clustering and error correction used MiTCR with a Q25 quality threshold and the strictest error-elimination algorithm. A nonparametric unseen species model using Euler transformation provided a lower-bound estimate of total TCR beta diversity. TCRdb applied fastp at Q25 and MiXCR to the public reads, then kept only in-frame beta chains. Here each entry gathers all rows of one CDR3 protein and keeps the most common genes and DNA. Clone size and V and J calls follow TCRdb, not the original study. The sample includes some 1,500,000 distinct CDR3 sequences, with approximately 39% observed a single time. Of the sample, about 4% is held by the ten largest clones.

With regard to this clonotype: Its cognate antigen has yet to be identified. It has no much larger one-base neighbor in the sample; base qualities were not kept.

Systemically healthy Caucasian individuals from Russia, roughly 40 in total and aged roughly 6 to 100 years, were included as donors. Around 10 milliliters of peripheral blood were drawn from each donor into EDTA-treated Vacutainer tubes. Ficoll-Paque density-gradient centrifugation was used to isolate PBMCs, with at least 6.5 million per sample. Total RNA was extracted from PBMCs with Trizol reagent, with at least 5 micrograms obtained per sample. For every donor, an aliquot of PBMCs went through flow cytometry to measure the percentages of naive CD45RAhigh/CD27high T cells. The sequenced sample was blood. The TCR comes from a woman aged 18-29 years in good health.

The nucleotide sequence is TGTGCCAGCACCCATCTGACAGACAACTATGGCTACACCTTC. Protein translation: CASTHLTDNYGYTF. This chain joins TRBV5-4 to TRBJ1-2, with a tentative D gene TRBD1 over 5 matching bases. V sheds 6 bases and J sheds 2 bases, leaving 14 bases between their ends. There are 14 amino acids in the CDR3, from cysteine to phenylalanine inclusive. This entry keeps only the CDR3 DNA: 42 bases, framed from base 1. In the germline V gene (reference sequence), CDR1 corresponds to SGHNT and CDR2 to YYREEE.